These 21 T cell receptor beta chains share one sample of origin, sequenced in a study of somatic mutations in cytotoxic T cells in rheumatoid arthritis. The table came from immunoSEQ multiplex PCR; TCRdb's copy has only in-frame clones and leaves some out. The sample contains about 17,000 clones, around 80% of which appear only once. The sequenced material came from CD8+ T cells sorted from blood. The receptors shown here come from an adult with rheumatoid arthritis.

The rearrangement uses TRBV5-1 and TRBJ2-5; 7 nucleotides align to TRBD1. V lost 4 bases, J lost 5 bases, and 11 bases stayed unmatched. The germline V gene has CDR1 SGHRS and CDR2 YFSETQ. The CDR3 extends over 15 amino acids. Here the CDR3 reads CASSEGTASRETQYF. CDR3 in DNA: TGCGCCAGCAGCGAAGGGACAGCCTCACGGGAGACCCAGTACTTC.

The chain combines TRBV11-2 with TRBJ2-1; 9 positions agree with TRBD2. Germline CDR1 and CDR2: SGHAT and FQNNGV. The J segment lost 9 bases and the V segment lost 7 bases, leaving 16 bases of the junction unmatched. This CDR3 has 16 residues. CDR3 bases: TGTGCCAGCACCGATCCAGGGGCGGGAGGGGATGGTGAGCAGTTCTTC. This translates into CASTDPGAGGDGEQFF.

The chain employs TRBV5-6 and TRBJ1-2; D ambiguous. CDR3 size: 16 residues. The germline V gene encodes CDR1 SGHDT and CDR2 YYEEEE. Trimming removed 3 bases at V and 8 bases at J, with 23 bases between. Written as DNA, the CDR3 is TGTGCCAGCAGCTACGAAAAACAGAGATATGTAATCGGCTACACCTTC. As protein: CASSYEKQRYVIGYTF. The full variable domain, its missing parts supplied by reference TRBV5-6 and TRBJ1-2, is DAGVTQSPTHLIKTRGQQVTLRCSPKSGHDTVSWYQQALGQGPQFIFQYYEEEERQRGNFPDRFSGHQFPNYSSELNVNALLLGDSALYLCASSYEKQRYVIGYTFGSGTRLTVV.

This clone was seen more than once but under ten times. The chain combines TRBV4-1 with TRBJ2-7; 8 bases fit TRBD2. Germline V gene data show CDR1 as MGHRA and CDR2 as YSYEKL. The trim removed 0 bases at V and 6 bases at J, leaving 13 bases unmatched. CDR3 length: 17 residues. CDR3 region: CASSQDPQGLGAAEQYF. DNA of the CDR3: TGCGCCAGCAGCCAAGATCCCCAGGGACTAGGTGCGGCCGAGCAGTACTTC.

CDR3 loop: CASSPGAGNTGELFF. The CDR3 nucleotides are TGTGCCAGCAGCCCGGGGGCCGGGAACACCGGGGAGCTGTTTTTT. The V gene is TRBV13, the J gene TRBJ2-2; D is possibly TRBD1 or TRBD2 (6 bases each). Germline loops: CDR1 PRHDT, CDR2 FYEKMQ (reference sequence). The CDR3 is made up of 15 amino acids. Trimming removed 5 bases from V and 1 base from J, with 11 bases in between.

The sample holds one count of this clone. The rearrangement uses TRBV5-4 and TRBJ1-6; no clear D gene. Trimming cost V 9 bases and J 0 bases, with 10 bases left between them. Germline V gene data show CDR1 as SGHNT and CDR2 as YYREEE (reference sequence). The CDR3 loop spans 14 amino acids. The CDR3 region has the DNA TGTGCCACCGCCGGGAGCTCCTATAATTCACCCCTCCACTTT. This sequence encodes CATAGSSYNSPLHF.

The chain couples TRBV4-1 to TRBJ1-3; no definite D call. Germline values: CDR1 MGHRA, CDR2 YSYEKL. The CDR3 covers 14 residues. Trimming removed 0 bases from V and 4 bases from J, with 7 bases in between. The CDR3 is CASSQDQTGNTIYF. CDR3 DNA sequence: TGCGCCAGCAGCCAAGATCAAACAGGAAACACCATATATTTT.

This chain uses TRBV4-1 with TRBJ1-2; a possible D gene is TRBD1 (5 bases). Trimming removed 0 bases from V and 4 bases from J, with 9 bases in between. CDR1 is MGHRA, CDR2 YSYEKL, per germline. The CDR3 consists of 14 residues. Here the CDR3 reads CASSQEGDGYGYTF. DNA of the CDR3: TGCGCCAGCAGCCAAGAGGGGGACGGCTATGGCTACACCTTC.

The chain couples TRBV11-2 to TRBJ2-6; TRBD1 matches 7 bases. Losses at the gene ends were 2 bases for V and 4 bases for J; bases not matched to a gene: 8. The CDR3 contains 17 residues. Looked up from germline, CDR1 is SGHAT and CDR2 is FQNNGV. The CDR3 loop reads CASSLRTGPGGANVLTF. The DNA of the CDR3 is TGTGCCAGCAGCTTAAGGACAGGCCCGGGGGGGGCCAACGTCCTGACTTTC.

This chain connects TRBV5-1 to TRBJ2-6, with D perhaps TRBD1 (6 bases). Trimming removed 4 bases from V and 2 bases from J, with 19 bases in between. Germline V CDR1 and CDR2: SGHRS, YFSETQ. There are 18 residues in the CDR3. The CDR3 nucleotides are TGCGCCAGCAGCGGGGGACCCAGGGGTAGAGCTGGGGCCAACGTCCTGACTTTC. As protein: CASSGGPRGRAGANVLTF.

This sequence joins TRBV27 and TRBJ2-7, with TRBD1 matching over 7 bases. This CDR3 contains 13 residues. Losses at the gene ends were 3 bases for V and 6 bases for J; bases not matched to a gene: 5. CDR1 MNHEY and CDR2 SMNVEV come from the germline V gene (reference sequence). DNA of the CDR3: TGTGCCAGCAGTTTGACAGGGCTCACCGAGCAGTACTTC. This sequence encodes CASSLTGLTEQYF.

Within the sample, this clone is large. The chain combines TRBV5-6 with TRBJ2-7, with no clear D. The CDR3 is 13 amino acids. Trimming took off 0 bases at V and 3 bases at J, with 7 bases between the two ends. Germline lookup yields CDR1 SGHDT and CDR2 YYEEEE. The CDR3 bases are TGTGCCAGCAGCTTGGCCCTAGGCTACGAGCAGTACTTC. It codes for CASSLALGYEQYF.

V usage is TRBV9 and J usage is TRBJ2-7; tentative D call: TRBD1 (6 bases). The CDR3 is 14 residues long. Germline CDR1 reads SGDLS; CDR2 reads YYNGEE. V lost 4 bases and J lost 3, with 14 bases in between. The CDR3 protein is CASSSGDAIYEQYF. The CDR3 nucleotides are TGTGCCAGCAGCTCAGGGGATGCCATCTACGAGCAGTACTTC. The full variable domain, with the rest looked up from reference TRBV9 and TRBJ2-7, is DSGVTQTPKHLITATGQRVTLRCSPRSGDLSVYWYQQSLDQGLQFLIQYYNGEERAKGNILERFSAQQFPDLHSELNLSSLELGDSALYFCASSSGDAIYEQYFGPGTRLTVT.

J is TRBJ1-2 and V is TRBV5-4; TRBD1 agrees at 8 bases. V trimming: 3 bases; J trimming: 0 bases; junction bases outside the gene matches: 10. This CDR3 comprises 17 residues. Germline values: CDR1 SGHNT, CDR2 YYREEE (reference sequence). The CDR3 loop reads CASSYSGGLMANYGYTF. Here the CDR3 DNA reads TGTGCCAGCAGCTATTCAGGGGGCCTAATGGCTAACTATGGCTACACCTTC.

The chain employs TRBV11-1 and TRBJ2-2; D unresolved. V was cut by 2 bases and J by 4 bases, with 5 bases left in between. The length of the CDR3 is 13 residues. Germline CDR1 and CDR2: SGHAT and FQDESV (reference sequence). The CDR3 region is CASSLSSTGELFF. The CDR3 DNA reads TGTGCCAGCAGCTTATCTAGCACCGGGGAGCTGTTTTTT.

This clone was picked up one time. This chain connects TRBV2 to TRBJ1-1; D is ambiguous. The V end lost 4 bases, the J end lost 1 base, and 7 bases lay between the germline ends. Germline V gene data show CDR1 as SNHLY and CDR2 as FYNNEI. This CDR3 is 13 amino acids long. The CDR3 nucleotides read TGTGCCAGCAGTGTATGGGGGAACACTGAAGCTTTCTTT. Protein product: CASSVWGNTEAFF.

This chain uses TRBV29-1 with TRBJ1-2; maybe TRBD1 (5 bases). The CDR3 spans 14 residues. V shed 8 bases and J shed 4 bases, with 20 bases lying between them. CDR1 is SQVTM, CDR2 ANQGSEA, per germline. The CDR3: CSIHGGTELYGYTF. As DNA, the CDR3 is TGCAGCATTCATGGAGGGACGGAACTCTATGGCTACACCTTC.

The chain links TRBV19 to TRBJ2-7; D uncertain. The CDR3 is 14 amino acids. With 3 bases removed from V and 4 bases from J, the gap between germline ends came to 13 bases. Germline loops: CDR1 LNHDA, CDR2 SQIVND (reference sequence). CDR3 in DNA: TGTGCCAGTAGTATTCTCGGTAGAGCATACGAGCAGTACTTC. Residues: CASSILGRAYEQYF. Full variable domain (remainder filled in from reference TRBV19 and TRBJ2-7): DGGITQSPKYLFRKEGQNVTLSCEQNLNHDAMYWYRQDPGQGLRLIYYSQIVNDFQKGDIAEGYSVSREKKESFPLTVTSAQKNPTAFYLCASSILGRAYEQYFGPGTRLTVT.

The V gene is TRBV6-5, the J gene TRBJ1-2, with D unclear. The V gene's germline CDR1 is MNHEY and CDR2 SVGAGI. V lost 3 bases and J lost 3, with 11 bases in between. CDR3 size: 14 residues. The CDR3 nucleotides read TGTGCCAGCAGTTATCTGGATTCTGACTATGGCTACACCTTC. This codes for CASSYLDSDYGYTF.

This clone was detected only a few times. This rearrangement joins TRBV7-9 to TRBJ1-5; D is uncertain. The germline V and J ends were trimmed by 1 base and 6 bases, with 4 bases remaining between them. Germline V gene data show CDR1 as SEHNR and CDR2 as FQNEAQ (reference sequence). The CDR3 length is 12 residues. CDR3: CASSLGSQPQHF. DNA of the CDR3: TGTGCCAGCAGCTTAGGGAGTCAGCCCCAGCATTTT.

V usage is TRBV30 and J usage is TRBJ1-2; D is undetermined. Germline CDR1 and CDR2: GTSNPN and SVGIG (reference sequence). The CDR3 runs to 11 residues. The ends were cut back, 4 bases at V and 7 bases at J, with 10 bases in the middle. CDR3 in DNA: TGTGCCTGGATCGGTGGGTTTGGCTACACCTTC. Its protein is CAWIGGFGYTF.